This T cell receptor beta chain was observed in a study of a mutant IDH1 vaccine in newly diagnosed glioma. Whole-study context: There were 62.5% males and around 40% females among treated patients, whose mean age was approximately 40 years. Before enrollment, patients got radiotherapy alone, temozolomide alone, or mostly the combination. Visit V13 took place at week 47, and visit V12 happened at week 35.

In the case of this clone: Its antigen is as yet unknown.

Time point denoted: week 47, end of study. Topical imiquimod accompanied each vaccine dose, which consisted of 300 ug of mutant IDH1 20-mer peptide. Patients in the study were vaccinated eight times, receiving shots in weeks 1, 3, 5, 7, 11, 15, 19 and 23. CDR3 length: 15 amino acids. Germline values: CDR1 LNHDA, CDR2 SQIVND (reference sequence). The ends were cut back, 2 bases at V and 2 bases at J, with 12 bases in the middle. The assay was immunoSEQ multiplex PCR, and TCRdb's table has in-frame clones only and misses some. The profile shows under 40,000 clones, more than 70% of them singletons. Sample: PBMCs, taken from a glioma patient whose treatment included an IDH1 peptide vaccine. This receptor was obtained from a man between 35 and 55 years old with glioma. The chain is built from TRBV19 and TRBJ2-5; D not resolved. The CDR3 is CASSINPRAQETQYF. The CDR3 DNA reads TGTGCCAGTAGTATAAACCCCCGCGCTCAAGAGACCCAGTACTTC.